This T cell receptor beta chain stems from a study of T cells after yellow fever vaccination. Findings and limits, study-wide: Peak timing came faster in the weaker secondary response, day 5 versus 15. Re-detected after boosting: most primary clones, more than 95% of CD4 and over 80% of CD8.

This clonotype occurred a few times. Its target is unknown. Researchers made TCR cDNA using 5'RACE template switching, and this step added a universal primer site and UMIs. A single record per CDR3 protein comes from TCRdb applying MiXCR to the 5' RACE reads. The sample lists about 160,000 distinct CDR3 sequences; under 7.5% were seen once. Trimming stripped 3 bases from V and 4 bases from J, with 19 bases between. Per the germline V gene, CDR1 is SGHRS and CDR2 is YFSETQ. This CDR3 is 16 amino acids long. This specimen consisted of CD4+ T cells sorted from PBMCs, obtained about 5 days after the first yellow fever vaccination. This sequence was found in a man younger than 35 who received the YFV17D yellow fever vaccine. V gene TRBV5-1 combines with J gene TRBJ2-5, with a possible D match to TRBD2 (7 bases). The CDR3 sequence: CASSYGTWGGRETQYF. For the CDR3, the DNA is TGCGCCAGCAGCTATGGGACTTGGGGGGGCCGAGAGACCCAGTACTTC.